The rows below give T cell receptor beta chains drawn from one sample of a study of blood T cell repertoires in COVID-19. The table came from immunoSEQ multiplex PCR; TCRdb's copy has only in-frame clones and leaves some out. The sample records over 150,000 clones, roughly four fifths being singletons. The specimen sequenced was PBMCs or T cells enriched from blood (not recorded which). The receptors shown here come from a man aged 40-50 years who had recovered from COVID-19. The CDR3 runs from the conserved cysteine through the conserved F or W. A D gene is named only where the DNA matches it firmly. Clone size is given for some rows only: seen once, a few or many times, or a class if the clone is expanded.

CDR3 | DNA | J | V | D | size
CASSPAGTGYYNEQFF | TGTGCCAGCAGCCCGGCCGGGACAGGGTACTACAATGAGCAGTTCTTC | TRBJ2-1 | TRBV13 | TRBD1 | .
CASSQVRGPSGQPQHF | TGCGCCAGCAGCCAAGTGAGAGGCCCGAGCGGTCAGCCCCAGCATTTT | TRBJ1-5 | TRBV4-1 | . | .
CASSGGRGGDTEAFF | TGTGCCAGCAGTGGCGGGAGGGGGGGAGACACTGAAGCTTTCTTT | TRBJ1-1 | TRBV2 | . | .
CASSSRQGESPLHF | TGTGCCAGCAGTTCTCGACAGGGTGAGTCACCCCTCCACTTT | TRBJ1-6 | TRBV28 | TRBD1 | .
CAWSQDRGHGYTF | TGTGCCTGGAGTCAAGACAGGGGGCACGGCTACACCTTC | TRBJ1-2 | TRBV30 | TRBD1 | .
CASSEVTVANYGYTF | TGTGCCAGCAGTGAAGTAACGGTAGCTAACTATGGCTACACCTTC | TRBJ1-2 | TRBV6-1 | . | .
CASSDYPPQHF | TGTGCCAGCAGTGATTATCCCCCCCAGCATTTT | TRBJ1-5 | TRBV6-1 | . | .
CASSSRRDSPLHF | TGTGCCAGCAGTTCTCGCAGGGATTCACCCCTCCACTTT | TRBJ1-6 | TRBV2 | . | .
CASSPGGSGGYNEQFF | TGTGCCAGCAGCCCCGGTGGTAGCGGGGGCTACAATGAGCAGTTCTTC | TRBJ2-1 | TRBV7-2 | TRBD2 | .
CASTSGAHMNTGELFF | TGTGCCAGCACCTCAGGGGCACATATGAACACCGGGGAGCTGTTTTTT | TRBJ2-2 | TRBV7-2 | . | .
CASFSGQGGNEQFF | TGTGCCAGCTTTTCCGGACAGGGGGGCAATGAGCAGTTCTTC | TRBJ2-1 | TRBV18 | TRBD1 | .
CASSDREGNQPQHF | TGTGCCAGCAGTGACAGGGAAGGGAATCAGCCCCAGCATTTT | TRBJ1-5 | TRBV2 | . | .
CAWSVPGRVLDEQFF | TGTGCCTGGAGTGTACCGGGCAGGGTGTTGGATGAGCAGTTCTTC | TRBJ2-1 | TRBV30 | . | once
CASSDTGGADTQYF | TGTGCCAGCAGCGACACAGGGGGCGCAGATACGCAGTATTTT | TRBJ2-3 | TRBV5-4 | TRBD1 | .
CASSVGNSGRGTDTQYF | TGTGCCAGCAGCGTAGGGAATAGCGGGAGGGGCACAGATACGCAGTATTTT | TRBJ2-3 | TRBV9 | TRBD2 | .
CASSPGGLTNSGNTIYF | TGTGCCAGCAGCCCAGGGGGACTGACTAACTCTGGAAACACCATATATTTT | TRBJ1-3 | TRBV5-4 | TRBD1 | .
CASSSGVTDTDTQYF | TGCGCCAGCAGCTCGGGGGTTACGGACACAGATACGCAGTATTTT | TRBJ2-3 | TRBV5-1 | . | .
CSASRQGRYYEQYF | TGCAGTGCTAGTAGGCAGGGGCGCTACTACGAGCAGTACTTC | TRBJ2-7 | TRBV20-1 | . | .
CASSFLLVARRDIQYF | TGTGCCAGCAGCTTTTTACTGGTAGCCCGGAGGGACATTCAGTACTTC | TRBJ2-4 | TRBV5-4 | . | .
CASVRSGLEAFF | TGTGCCAGCGTGAGATCGGGACTTGAAGCTTTCTTT | TRBJ1-1 | TRBV28 | . | many
CASSPVGNQPQHF | TGTGCCAGCAGCCCCGTTGGCAATCAGCCCCAGCATTTT | TRBJ1-5 | TRBV6-5 | . | .
CASSQDRIRYRYEQYF | TGTGCCAGCAGTCAAGACAGGATAAGGTATCGATACGAGCAGTACTTC | TRBJ2-7 | TRBV6-2/TRBV6-3 | . | .
CASSLTSRAGRDGYTF | TGTGCCAGCAGCTTAACCTCGAGGGCAGGACGGGATGGCTACACCTTC | TRBJ1-2 | TRBV11-2 | . | once
CASSGGGRPNEKLFF | TGTGCCAGCAGCGGCGGTGGGAGACCTAATGAAAAACTGTTTTTT | TRBJ1-4 | TRBV6-5 | . | .
CASSAQVGSYNEQFF | TGTGCCAGCAGCGCACAGGTGGGCTCCTACAATGAGCAGTTCTTC | TRBJ2-1 | TRBV2 | . | .
CASSPSDGGSGYTF | TGTGCCAGCAGCCCCAGCGACGGCGGTAGCGGCTACACCTTC | TRBJ1-2 | TRBV9 | . | .
CSAIGQVPYEQYF | TGCAGCGCCATCGGACAGGTGCCCTACGAGCAGTACTTC | TRBJ2-7 | TRBV29-1 | TRBD1 | .
CASSQAGQGYF | TGTGCCAGCAGCCAAGCGGGACAGGGATATTTT | TRBJ1-3 | TRBV3-1/TRBV3-2 | TRBD1 | few
CASSQDRGAYNEQFF | TGCGCCAGCAGCCAAGATCGGGGGGCCTACAATGAGCAGTTCTTC | TRBJ2-1 | TRBV4-1 | TRBD2 | .
CASKAGRNTDTQYF | TGCGCCAGCAAGGCAGGCAGAAACACAGATACGCAGTATTTT | TRBJ2-3 | TRBV4-1 | . | .
CASSLLANYGYTF | TGTGCCAGCAGCTTATTAGCTAACTATGGCTACACCTTC | TRBJ1-2 | TRBV11-1 | . | .
CASSVTSGGGETQYF | TGTGCCAGCAGTGTGACTAGCGGGGGCGGGGAGACCCAGTACTTC | TRBJ2-5 | TRBV5-4 | TRBD2 | .
CASSLVDSSNYGYTF | TGTGCCAGCAGCTTAGTTGACAGCTCTAACTATGGCTACACCTTC | TRBJ1-2 | TRBV13 | . | .
CASSGSAGQGDEKLFF | TGTGCCAGCAGTGGAAGCGCGGGACAGGGGGATGAAAAACTGTTTTTT | TRBJ1-4 | TRBV6-1 | TRBD1 | .
CASSPGLQGATHEQYF | TGTGCCAGCTCCCCAGGGCTACAGGGGGCAACCCACGAGCAGTACTTC | TRBJ2-7 | TRBV18 | TRBD1 | .
CSVEETGRIYGYTF | TGCAGCGTGGAGGAGACAGGGCGAATCTACGGCTACACCTTC | TRBJ1-2 | TRBV29-1 | TRBD1 | .
CASSLTANYGYTF | TGTGCCAGCAGTTTGACAGCTAACTATGGCTACACCTTC | TRBJ1-2 | TRBV28 | . | .
CASSQGQGDYEQYF | TGCGCCAGCAGCCAGGGACAGGGTGACTACGAGCAGTACTTC | TRBJ2-7 | TRBV4-1 | TRBD1 | .
CAWSLPGGSGQPQHF | TGTGCCTGGAGTCTCCCAGGGGGCTCGGGTCAGCCCCAGCATTTT | TRBJ1-5 | TRBV30 | TRBD1 | once
CSASRAGGDNSPLHF | TGCAGTGCTAGTCGGGCGGGAGGGGATAATTCACCCCTCCACTTT | TRBJ1-6 | TRBV20-1 | . | .
CASSLDPSGSTEAFF | TGTGCCAGCAGCTTAGATCCGTCGGGGTCCACTGAAGCTTTCTTT | TRBJ1-1 | TRBV11-3 | . | few
CASSLESGPQETQYF | TGTGCCAGCAGCTTAGAATCAGGGCCCCAAGAGACCCAGTACTTC | TRBJ2-5 | TRBV11-3 | . | .
CASSGTGGTIFLHF | TGCGCCAGCAGTGGCACAGGGGGTACCATTTTCCTTCATTTT | TRBJ1-5 | TRBV10-2 | TRBD1 | .
CASNRQSYGYTF | TGTGCCAGCAACAGGCAGTCCTATGGCTACACCTTC | TRBJ1-2 | TRBV5-6 | . | .
CASSPDSYEQYF | TGTGCCAGCAGTCCCGACAGCTACGAGCAGTACTTC | TRBJ2-7 | TRBV12-3/TRBV12-4 | . | .
CASSTRRDRGNEQFF | TGTGCCAGCAGCACCCGTAGAGACAGGGGCAATGAGCAGTTCTTC | TRBJ2-1 | TRBV3-1/TRBV3-2 | TRBD1 | .